This TCR beta chain was sequenced during a study of shared clonotypes between healthy human individuals (dated by TCRdb to the early 2020s). As for the study more broadly: Two women and three men aged 18 to 49 years were included in the cohort. For each donor, three plates each were used for CD4 naive and CD4 memory, two plates were used for CD8 naive, and one plate was used for CD8 memory. Blood TCR repertoires of several healthy adults were deeply sequenced to estimate repertoire size and the extent of clonotype sharing between individuals. Different laboratories and diverse techniques were used to prepare libraries and sequence TCR repertoires, to increase sequencing depth and limit assay-specific biases. Between about 0.8 and 8.9 billion PBMCs per donor were obtained by leukapheresis.

Donors were healthy HIV-negative adults with no recently reported acute infections or vaccinations. Every donor was a Caucasian adult residing in Nashville, Tennessee, USA. Magnetic negative selection was used to enrich CD4+ T cells, after which naive cells were positively selected on CD45RA and the negative fraction became the memory subset. Blood was collected by leukapheresis, and PBMCs were isolated by Ficoll-Histopaque density gradient centrifugation and then cryopreserved in liquid nitrogen vapor phase. Purity and quantity of every magnetically sorted T cell population were checked by analytical flow cytometry. Genomic DNA was isolated from each sorted fraction and quantified by UV absorbance on a Nanodrop 2000c. Using the deep immunoSEQ assay, TCR CDR3 regions were amplified from genomic DNA by multiplex PCR. Genomic DNA extracted from each cell subset was distributed evenly over all wells of several immunoSEQ 96-well plates, and each plate served as one replicate. For sorted subsets, each replicate PCR was loaded with about 200 ng genomic DNA, equivalent to 30,000 or so T cell genomes. Purified libraries were quantified with a Qubit 3.0 fluorometer, sized on a Bioanalyzer 2100, and re-quantified with the KAPA Library Quantification kit. Each immunoSEQ 96-well plate was sequenced on its own single-read 150-cycle Illumina NextSeq 550 flow cell. As for the original processing: Because the immunoSEQ output included only junctional sequences and no quality scores, the filtering could not be the same as the filtering used for full-length reads. To assign V/J genes and CDR3, sequences were annotated against IMGT germline references using PyIR, a Python wrapper for IgBLAST v1.9. Reads were removed for weak V/J assignments (E-value above 1e-6), missing CDR3, stop codons, out-of-frame junctions, or ambiguous translated residues. V3J clonotypes were defined by identical inferred V gene, J gene, and CDR3 amino acid sequence. The percentage overlap between two repertoires was calculated by dividing the number of shared unique clonotypes by the size of the smaller repertoire. Three approaches were used to assess repertoire richness: RTK rarefaction, the Chao1 estimator, and Recon v2.1 estimates of unobserved clonotypes. OLGA was used to compute generation probabilities for all TCRbeta clonotypes that the gDNA method yielded from a handful of donors. This immuneACCESS table, as held by TCRdb, lists in-frame sequences with V and J called but not all clones. Of the missing ones, under half trace to an unresolved V gene in checked studies; the others have no known cause. The V and J calls and clone size were taken over from that table, and D and trimming were inferred from the DNA. The sample table shows about 2.3 million clones, and around 92% are seen once. The ten top clones hold roughly 0.34% of the sample.

The sample holds one count of this clone. The antigen this receptor binds is unknown. Per-base qualities were not stored, and no clone one base away is much larger. From its cysteine to its phenylalanine, the CDR3 spans 13 amino acids. Of the read, only the CDR3 DNA is kept; its 39 bases are in frame from base 1. The V end loses 2 bases and the J end loses 4 bases, and a stretch of 12 bases separates them. From a lookup of the germline V gene (reference sequence), CDR1 and CDR2 are GTSNPN and SVGIG. Overall study outcomes, separate from this receptor: Based on pairwise subsampling, the degree of clonotype sharing among donors was expected to be affected by sequencing depth. Clonotypes shared by all four sorted-subset donors showed higher generation probabilities than non-shared clonotypes. Sharing across a handful of donors was observed for 5% to 6.5% of naive CD4, 3.5% of naive CD8, 2% to 2.5% of memory CD4, and less than 0.45% of memory CD8 clonotypes. Only blood was sampled, and tissue TCR repertoires likely differ from those in blood. Naive subsets generally had larger estimated clonotype richness than memory subsets. Because the study included a small number of donors, the genetic and exposure-history diversity represented was limited. Even with the large sequencing depth, rarefaction of the sorted-subset datasets indicated that sequencing was incomplete.

The receptor chain draws on TRBV30 and TRBJ2-7, with a weak D call of TRBD1 (6 bases match). Material for sequencing was naive CD4+ T cells from PBMCs. The cell subset or site label here, explained by the study, means: CD45RA+ positively selected. This sequence was found in a man aged 18 to 29 in good health. Some clones in this sample may be carry-over from other donors' samples. The sequence in DNA is TGTGCCTGGAGTCAGGACAGCTTATACGAGCAGTACTTC. This is translated as CAWSQDSLYEQYF. Reference TRBV30 and TRBJ2-7 genes cover what lies past the CDR3, so the full variable domain is SQTIHQWPATLVQPVGSPLSLECTVEGTSNPNLYWYRQAAGRGLQLLFYSVGIGQISSEVPQNLSASRPQDRQFILSSKKLLLSDSGFYLCAWSQDSLYEQYFGPGTRLTVT.